This paragraph reports one T cell receptor beta chain. Its antigen is unknown. This sample is part of a study of shared clonotypes between healthy human individuals. V was clipped by 2 bases and J by 7 bases, with 15 bases between them. The CDR3 contains 14 residues. Germline lookup yields CDR1 MNHNS and CDR2 SASEGT. CD4+ cells were split into CD45RA+ naive and CD45RA-negative memory subsets. The method was immunoSEQ multiplex PCR; TCRdb's version includes in-frame clones alone and lacks a portion of them. The sample includes 2 million to 2.5 million clones, nearly 97% of them seen just once. Findings and limits, study-wide: Represented diversity (both genetic and exposure-history) was limited by the small number of donors.

The sequence was obtained from a man younger than 35 in good health. The V and J genes are TRBV6-1 and TRBJ2-7; possible D gene TRBD1, 5 bases. Specimen: naive CD4+ T cells sorted from blood. This sample's subset: CD45RA+ positively selected. The DNA of the CDR3 is TGTGCCAGCAGTGAATTTAAGGGGTTCGGTGAGCAGTACTTC. Encoded protein: CASSEFKGFGEQYF.